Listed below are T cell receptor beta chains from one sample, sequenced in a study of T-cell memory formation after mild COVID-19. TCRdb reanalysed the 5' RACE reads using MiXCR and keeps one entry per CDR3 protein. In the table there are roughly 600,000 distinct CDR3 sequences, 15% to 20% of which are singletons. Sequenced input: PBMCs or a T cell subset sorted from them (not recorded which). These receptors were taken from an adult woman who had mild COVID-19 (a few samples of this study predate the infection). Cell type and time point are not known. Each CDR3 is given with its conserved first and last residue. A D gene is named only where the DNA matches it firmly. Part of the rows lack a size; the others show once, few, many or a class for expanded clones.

CASSRNLSPGNTIYF	TGTGCCAGCAGCCGGAATTTGTCCCCTGGAAACACCATATATTTT	NA	few	TRBV7-7	TRBJ1-3
CASSLAGRLSYEQYF	TGTGCCAGCAGCTTAGCAGGGAGGTTGTCCTACGAGCAGTACTTC	NA	few	TRBV7-9	TRBJ2-7
CASSDLVAGGHEQFF	TGTGCCAGCAGTGACCTGGTAGCGGGAGGACATGAGCAGTTCTTC	TRBD2	NA	TRBV27	TRBJ2-1
CASIASGGALGNEQFF	TGTGCCAGCATTGCTAGCGGGGGGGCCCTCGGCAATGAGCAGTTCTTC	TRBD2	NA	TRBV6-6	TRBJ2-1
CASSQDQGWIQNIQYF	TGCGCCAGCAGCCAAGATCAGGGCTGGATCCAAAACATTCAGTACTTC	NA	few	TRBV4-3	TRBJ2-4
CASSLHGGSTDTQYF	TGTGCCAGCAGCTTACACGGGGGGTCCACAGATACGCAGTATTTT	TRBD2	NA	TRBV7-9	TRBJ2-3
CASTPDAYGYTF	TGTGCCAGCACCCCAGACGCCTATGGCTACACCTTC	NA	NA	TRBV2	TRBJ1-2
CASSLKDSHTQYF	TGCGCCAGCAGCCTAAAGGACAGTCATACGCAGTATTTT	NA	many	TRBV5-1	TRBJ2-3
CASTSSPGPVRRSSTDTQYF	TGTGCCAGCACTTCCTCGCCGGGACCCGTCCGCCGATCTAGCACAGATACGCAGTATTTT	NA	NA	TRBV6-5	TRBJ2-3
CASSPGGPRGDNEQFF	TGTGCCAGCAGCCCGGGGGGGCCGAGAGGCGACAATGAGCAGTTCTTC	TRBD2	NA	TRBV11-3	TRBJ2-1
CASSRLAVSSYEQYF	TGTGCCAGCAGTAGACTAGCGGTAAGCTCCTACGAGCAGTACTTC	TRBD2	few	TRBV12-3/TRBV12-4	TRBJ2-7
CASSLAGTENTEAFF	TGCGCCAGCAGCCTAGCCGGGACGGAAAACACTGAAGCTTTCTTT	NA	few	TRBV5-1	TRBJ1-1
CASSPNRGPSYNEQFF	TGTGCCAGCAGCCCGAACAGGGGGCCCTCCTACAATGAGCAGTTCTTC	TRBD1	few	TRBV11-2	TRBJ2-1
CASSIPAGGNGTQHF	TGTGCCAGCAGCATCCCCGCAGGGGGGAATGGGACCCAGCATTTT	NA	few	TRBV21-1	TRBJ1-5
CASSLGRVNTDTQYF	TGCGCCAGCAGCTTAGGACGAGTCAACACAGATACGCAGTATTTT	NA	few	TRBV5-1	TRBJ2-3
CASSVGVSGAVDTQYF	TGTGCCAGCAGCGTAGGGGTTAGCGGGGCTGTAGATACGCAGTATTTT	TRBD2	NA	TRBV9	TRBJ2-3
CASSERGGPNGYTF	TGTGCCAGCAGTGAACGGGGTGGGCCCAATGGCTACACCTTC	NA	NA	TRBV6-1	TRBJ1-2
CASSLVGTVGEKLFF	TGTGCCAGCAGCTTAGTAGGGACAGTCGGTGAAAAACTGTTTTTT	TRBD1	NA	TRBV7-9	TRBJ1-4
CASSVLASGVSDTQYF	TGTGCCAGCAGCGTACTAGCTAGCGGGGTTTCGGATACGCAGTATTTT	TRBD2	few	TRBV9	TRBJ2-3
CASSGEGKSGGSYEQYF	TGTGCCAGCAGTGGGGAAGGGAAGAGCGGGGGGTCCTACGAGCAGTACTTC	TRBD2	few	TRBV12-3/TRBV12-4	TRBJ2-7
CASSRTSGGVYNEQFF	TGTGCCAGCAGCCGCACTAGCGGGGGCGTCTACAATGAGCAGTTCTTC	TRBD2	many	TRBV9	TRBJ2-1
CASSNSHRQYF	TGTGCCAGCAGTAATAGTCATCGGCAGTACTTC	NA	NA	TRBV12-3/TRBV12-4	TRBJ2-7
CAISNGTGTNEQFF	TGTGCCATCAGCAACGGGACAGGTACTAATGAGCAGTTCTTC	TRBD1	NA	TRBV10-3	TRBJ2-1
CASGPSQAAYNEQFF	TGTGCCAGCGGACCCTCCCAAGCCGCGTACAATGAGCAGTTCTTC	NA	few	TRBV6-5	TRBJ2-1
CASRGTSGGPKPSTDTQYF	TGTGCCAGCAGGGGTACTAGCGGGGGACCAAAACCTAGCACAGATACGCAGTATTTT	TRBD2	few	TRBV5-5	TRBJ2-3
CASRIPGQGDYEQYF	TGTGCCAGCAGGATCCCGGGACAGGGTGACTACGAGCAGTACTTC	TRBD1	NA	TRBV11-2	TRBJ2-7
CASSRSPGVDKFF	TGTGCCAGCAGCCGATCCCCAGGGGTCGATAAGTTCTTC	NA	NA	TRBV7-2	TRBJ2-1
CSVEPDIGYEQYF	TGCAGCGTTGAACCCGACATCGGCTACGAGCAGTACTTC	NA	NA	TRBV29-1	TRBJ2-7
CASSPTATYEQYF	TGTGCCAGCAGCCCGACGGCCACCTACGAGCAGTACTTC	NA	few	TRBV7-2	TRBJ2-7
CASSPTGPRGTQYF	TGTGCCAGCAGCCCCACGGGACCTCGGGGGACCCAGTACTTC	NA	few	TRBV14	TRBJ2-5
CASTLTGPVPSTDTQYF	TGTGCCAGCACCCTAACCGGGCCTGTACCGAGCACAGATACGCAGTATTTT	NA	NA	TRBV28	TRBJ2-3
CASSLEPGPREQYF	TGTGCCAGCAGCTTAGAACCGGGCCCCCGCGAGCAGTACTTC	NA	few	TRBV7-2	TRBJ2-7
CASSSGTEFQETQYF	TGTGCCAGCAGTTCCGGGACAGAATTCCAAGAGACCCAGTACTTC	TRBD1	NA	TRBV6-5	TRBJ2-5
CSVVGTSGGTDTQYF	TGCAGCGTTGTAGGGACTAGCGGGGGCACAGATACGCAGTATTTT	TRBD2	NA	TRBV29-1	TRBJ2-3
CASSPRGHYDEQYF	TGTGCCAGCAGTCCAAGGGGCCATTACGACGAGCAGTACTTC	NA	NA	TRBV12-3/TRBV12-4	TRBJ2-7
CASSDTGTGHYEQYF	TGTGCCAGCAGCGATACCGGGACGGGTCACTACGAGCAGTACTTC	NA	few	TRBV5-6	TRBJ2-7
CASSFWGEETEAFF	TGTGCCAGCAGCTTTTGGGGGGAGGAGACTGAAGCTTTCTTT	NA	NA	TRBV7-8	TRBJ1-1
CSASGQAYQPQHF	TGCAGTGCTAGTGGACAGGCCTATCAGCCCCAGCATTTT	TRBD1	few	TRBV20-1	TRBJ1-5
CASRDLQIRNTEAFF	TGTGCCAGCAGAGATTTACAGATCCGGAACACTGAAGCTTTCTTT	NA	NA	TRBV7-9	TRBJ1-1
CASSRRRSDYGYTF	TGTGCCAGCAGCCGACGGAGGTCCGACTATGGCTACACCTTC	NA	NA	TRBV7-2	TRBJ1-2
CASSYLGDTQYF	TGTGCCAGCAGTTACTTGGGAGATACGCAGTATTTT	NA	NA	TRBV6-5	TRBJ2-3
CASSLPGTGGPWTGELFF	TGTGCCAGCAGCTTACCCGGTACGGGAGGGCCGTGGACCGGGGAGCTGTTTTTT	TRBD2	NA	TRBV7-2	TRBJ2-2
CASSFGTGSSTF	NA	NA	NA	TRBV7-9	TRBJ1-2
CASRPQTGLAKNIQYF	TGTGCCAGCAGACCCCAGACAGGGCTAGCCAAAAACATTCAGTACTTC	TRBD1	NA	TRBV6-2/TRBV6-3	TRBJ2-4
CASSQSNAGVLAGGDTQYF	TGCGCCAGCAGTCAATCGAATGCTGGTGTACTAGCGGGAGGAGATACGCAGTATTTT	TRBD2	NA	TRBV23-1	TRBJ2-3
CASSFSGYQPQHF	TGTGCCAGCAGTTTTTCGGGTTATCAGCCCCAGCATTTT	NA	NA	TRBV27	TRBJ1-5
CASSLLDGSPNYGYTF	TGCGCCAGCAGCCTCCTGGACGGCTCCCCTAACTATGGCTACACCTTC	NA	NA	TRBV5-1	TRBJ1-2
CASSLVGWPRTDTQYF	TGTGCCAGCAGCTTAGTGGGTTGGCCGCGCACAGATACGCAGTATTTT	NA	few	TRBV7-9	TRBJ2-3
CASSPIGTQGFNEQFF	TGTGCCAGCAGTCCAATCGGGACTCAAGGTTTTAATGAGCAGTTCTTC	NA	few	TRBV12-3/TRBV12-4	TRBJ2-1